This T cell receptor beta chain was recovered during a study of CD8+ T cells in alopecia areata. Study-wide context: Tofacitinib lasted 6 to 18 months, then 6 months off drug. Study-wide points: Scalp clonality, along with expanded CD8+ clones among the top 100, was significantly decreased by tofacitinib.

Treatment noted: oral pan-JAK inhibitor, 5-10 mg twice daily. Details on this clone: Its antigen is unidentified.

Following extraction, RNA underwent reverse transcription to cDNA, which served as the sequencing template. Assay: immunoSEQ multiplex PCR; the TCRdb copy retains only in-frame clones and omits some. This sample has some 96,000 clones; approximately 60% occur once, and the top ten carry less than 20%. This CDR3 is built from 14 residues. Germline V gives CDR1 MNHEY, CDR2 SMNVEV (reference sequence). The V segment lost 6 bases and the J segment 7 bases; nucleotides outside the gene matches: 6. This sample comprised CD8+ T cells sorted from blood, obtained at week 4, from a patient treated with tofacitinib. The rearrangement uses TRBV27 and TRBJ1-4, with 9 bases lining up with TRBD1. This TCR was sampled from a human donor with alopecia areata. In DNA, the CDR3 is TGTGCCAGCAGGCCGGGACAGGGAGTTGAAAAACTGTTTTTT. Protein sequence: CASRPGQGVEKLFF.